A selection of T cell receptor beta chains follows, all from one sample in a study of graft-versus-host responses after intestinal transplantation. Using immunoSEQ multiplex PCR, the repertoire was profiled, and TCRdb retains in-frame clones only, with some absent. Of approximately 70,000 clones listed, 80% to 95% are singletons. Material: bone marrow, obtained 734 days after intestinal transplantation. Source of these receptors: a human patient who received an intestinal transplant, so some T cells may come from the graft donor. The CDR3 runs from the conserved cysteine through the conserved F or W.

v_gene: TRBV6-5
j_gene: TRBJ1-2
CDR3aa: CASSYSMAGGYGYTF

v_gene: TRBV5-4
j_gene: TRBJ1-2
CDR3aa: CASSFATENYGYTF

v_gene: TRBV5-1
j_gene: TRBJ2-5
CDR3aa: CASSLGVQETQYF

v_gene: TRBV6-5
j_gene: TRBJ1-6
CDR3aa: CASLFQENSPLHF

v_gene: TRBV27
j_gene: TRBJ2-1
CDR3aa: CASSLTGSYNEQFF

v_gene: TRBV2
j_gene: TRBJ2-5
CDR3aa: CASSAPPIRVRETQYF

v_gene: TRBV7-9
j_gene: TRBJ2-5
CDR3aa: CASSFGQGGGETQYF

v_gene: TRBV6-5
j_gene: TRBJ1-1
CDR3aa: CASKQGDANTEAFF

v_gene: TRBV29-1
j_gene: TRBJ1-4
CDR3aa: CSVDGAGDATNEKLFF

v_gene: TRBV6-5
j_gene: TRBJ1-1
CDR3aa: CASSRRTLNTEAFF

v_gene: TRBV11-2
j_gene: TRBJ1-2
CDR3aa: CASSSFGTYNYGYTF

v_gene: TRBV27
j_gene: TRBJ1-1
CDR3aa: CATRSGLRNTEAFF

v_gene: TRBV7-2
j_gene: TRBJ2-4
CDR3aa: CASSPKSGGNKNIQYF

v_gene: TRBV28
j_gene: TRBJ2-7
CDR3aa: CASSFGVSYEQYF

v_gene: TRBV6-1
j_gene: TRBJ2-2
CDR3aa: CASSELSGREIGELFF

v_gene: TRBV7-9
j_gene: TRBJ1-1
CDR3aa: CASSSLRGPILNTEAFF

v_gene: TRBV5-6
j_gene: TRBJ2-1
CDR3aa: CASSPAAGNEQFF

v_gene: TRBV13
j_gene: TRBJ2-5
CDR3aa: CASWKRADLQETQYF

v_gene: TRBV5-4
j_gene: TRBJ1-3
CDR3aa: CASSFSGAGNTIYF

v_gene: TRBV10-3
j_gene: TRBJ2-3
CDR3aa: CATTGSDTQYF

v_gene: TRBV7-9
j_gene: TRBJ2-1
CDR3aa: CASSPGRGGRATYNEQFF

v_gene: TRBV21-1
j_gene: TRBJ1-6
CDR3aa: CASSKGAVGSSSYNSPLHF

v_gene: TRBV15
j_gene: TRBJ1-2
CDR3aa: CATSRDLGQGDYGYTF

v_gene: TRBV12-5
j_gene: TRBJ2-1
CDR3aa: CASGLVKLGNNEQFF

v_gene: TRBV4-1
j_gene: TRBJ1-6
CDR3aa: CASSPNIASPLHF

v_gene: TRBV4-1
j_gene: TRBJ2-1
CDR3aa: CASSRSGSVREQFF

v_gene: TRBV5-1
j_gene: TRBJ2-2
CDR3aa: CASSLDTDLNGELFF

v_gene: TRBV27
j_gene: TRBJ1-4
CDR3aa: CASSLFVHSRREKLFF

v_gene: TRBV2
j_gene: TRBJ2-5
CDR3aa: CASLRGGGETQYF

v_gene: TRBV4-2
j_gene: TRBJ1-6
CDR3aa: CASSPAGYYNSPLHF

v_gene: TRBV6-6
j_gene: TRBJ1-2
CDR3aa: CASIPDGGDGYTF

v_gene: TRBV9
j_gene: TRBJ2-7
CDR3aa: CASSVEAGQGLSEQYF

v_gene: TRBV27
j_gene: TRBJ1-2
CDR3aa: CASKPGQGGGYTF

v_gene: TRBV27
j_gene: TRBJ2-7
CDR3aa: CASSLFGSGEQYF

v_gene: TRBV11-2
j_gene: TRBJ2-1
CDR3aa: CASTPFSPNNEQFF